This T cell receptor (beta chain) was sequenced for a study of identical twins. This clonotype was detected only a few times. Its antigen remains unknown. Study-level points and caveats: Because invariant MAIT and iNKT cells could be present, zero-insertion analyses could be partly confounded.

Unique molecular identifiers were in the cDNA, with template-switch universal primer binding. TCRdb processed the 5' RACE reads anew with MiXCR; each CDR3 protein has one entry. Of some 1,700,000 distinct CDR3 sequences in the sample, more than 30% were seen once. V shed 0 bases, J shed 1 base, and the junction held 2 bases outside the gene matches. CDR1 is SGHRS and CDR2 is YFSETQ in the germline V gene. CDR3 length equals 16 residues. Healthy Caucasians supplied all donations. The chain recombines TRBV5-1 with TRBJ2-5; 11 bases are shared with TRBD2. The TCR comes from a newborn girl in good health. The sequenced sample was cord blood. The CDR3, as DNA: TGCGCCAGCAGCTTGGAGGGACTAGCGGTCCAAGAGACCCAGTACTTC. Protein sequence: CASSLEGLAVQETQYF.